The clone carrying this TCR beta chain was found many times. Its target is not known. The library protocol tagged individual cDNA molecules with unique molecular identifiers. In TCRdb, the 5' RACE reads were re-called with MiXCR into one record per CDR3 protein. Here the sample spans 45,000 to 75,000 distinct CDR3 sequences, about 9.8% being singletons. Trimming left V 5 bases short and J 0 bases short, with 15 bases between. This CDR3 has 15 amino acids. CDR1 is GTSNPN, CDR2 SVGIG, per germline (reference sequence). The record originates from a study of early T cells in non-severe SARS-CoV-2 infection. As for the study in general: With bulk RNA from unsorted whole blood as input, sequencing yielded unpaired chains.

General study points: Anti-spike CD8 specificities were favored by VDJdb matching, whose results missed private and CD4 specificities.

This clonotype was obtained from an adult who was a healthcare worker with PCR-confirmed SARS-CoV-2 infection or an uninfected control (not recorded which). This chain joins TRBV30 and TRBJ2-3; a weak D match, TRBD2 (5 bases). Sequencing was performed on whole blood. Here the CDR3 DNA reads TGTGCCTGGGATCGTTTAGCGCCCAGCACAGATACGCAGTATTTT. This gives the protein CAWDRLAPSTDTQYF.